This is a list of T cell receptor beta chains from one sample in a study of human thymus T cells. Measured with immunoSEQ multiplex PCR; TCRdb has only the in-frame clones, and not every one. The repertoire consists of roughly 120,000 clones, with 90% to 95% occurring once and the leading ten covering 0.02% to 0.03%. The sequencing input was thymus tissue. The receptors come from a boy under three years old with a congenital heart defect but otherwise immunologically healthy. CDR3s include the opening cysteine and the closing phenylalanine or tryptophan. A D gene is named only where the DNA matches it firmly. Rows may omit the clone size; those that give it use once, few, many or a size class.

j_call | v_call | d_call | cdr3_length | clone_size | cdr3_nt | cdr3_aa
TRBJ2-1 | TRBV13 | - | 16 | - | TGTGCCAGCAGCCTATCCGACTCGTGGAGGGACAATGAGCAGTTCTTC | CASSLSDSWRDNEQFF
TRBJ2-5 | TRBV6-5 | - | 15 | - | TGTGCCAGCAGTTCCCCCGGGACGCGTAAAGAGACCCAGTACTTC | CASSSPGTRKETQYF
TRBJ2-5 | TRBV7-2 | - | 13 | - | TGTGCCAGCAGCTTAGTGAGGGGGGGGACCCAGTACTTC | CASSLVRGGTQYF
TRBJ1-1 | TRBV6-5 | - | 14 | - | TGTGCCACACACTCCGTGCAGCTGAACACTGAAGCTTTCTTT | CATHSVQLNTEAFF
TRBJ2-5 | TRBV6-5 | - | 14 | - | TGTGCCAGCCGGGACCACCGAGCTCAAGAGACCCAGTACTTC | CASRDHRAQETQYF
TRBJ2-3 | TRBV7-2 | - | 17 | - | TGTGCCAGCAGCCAACCCACCCGGGACCCTATCACAGATACGCAGTATTTT | CASSQPTRDPITDTQYF
TRBJ2-3 | TRBV27 | TRBD2 | 17 | - | TGTGCCAGCAGTCCCGGACCCGTAGCGGGGCCTACAGATACGCAGTATTTT | CASSPGPVAGPTDTQYF
TRBJ1-2 | TRBV9 | TRBD1 | 16 | - | TGTGCCAGCAGCGGGGGGACAGGGGAAGATAACTATGGCTACACCTTC | CASSGGTGEDNYGYTF
TRBJ2-1 | TRBV9 | TRBD2 | 18 | - | TGTGCCAGCAGCGTAGGCACTAGCGGGGGCCTTTCCTACAATGAGCAGTTCTTC | CASSVGTSGGLSYNEQFF
TRBJ2-5 | TRBV9 | - | 13 | - | TGTGCCAGCAGCGTAGTCCCCTCGGATACCCAGTACTTC | CASSVVPSDTQYF
TRBJ1-1 | TRBV19 | TRBD1 | 16 | - | TGTGCCAGTAGTTGGGGCGGACAGGGGGTGAACACTGAAGCTTTCTTT | CASSWGGQGVNTEAFF
TRBJ1-3 | TRBV14 | - | 16 | - | TGTGCCAGCAGCCAAGATCCCCTAGCAGCTGGAAACACCATATATTTT | CASSQDPLAAGNTIYF
TRBJ2-5 | TRBV6-5 | TRBD2 | 15 | - | TGTGCCAGCAGTGGACTAGCGGGGGGGCGAGAGACCCAGTACTTC | CASSGLAGGRETQYF
TRBJ2-7 | TRBV7-9 | TRBD1 | 15 | - | TGTGCCAGCAGCCTGGGACAGGGGCTCTCCTACGAGCAGTACTTC | CASSLGQGLSYEQYF
TRBJ2-3 | TRBV19 | TRBD2 | 18 | - | TGTGCCAGTAGTATTTTCCGTGGACTAGCGGGGGGCACAGATACGCAGTATTTT | CASSIFRGLAGGTDTQYF
TRBJ1-2 | TRBV28 | TRBD1 | 16 | once | TGTGCCAGCAGTCACCTCGACAGGGGGGGCCCCTATGGCTACACCTTC | CASSHLDRGGPYGYTF
TRBJ1-1 | TRBV19 | - | 15 | - | TGTGCCAGTAGTATCCCGCAGCACATGAACACTGAAGCTTTCTTT | CASSIPQHMNTEAFF
TRBJ2-6 | TRBV30 | - | 14 | - | TGTGCCTGGAGTGGTCTCTCTGGGGCCAACGTCCTGACTTTC | CAWSGLSGANVLTF
TRBJ1-2 | TRBV11-2 | - | 12 | - | TGTGCCAGCAGCTTAGGCAGATCTGGCTACACCTTC | CASSLGRSGYTF
TRBJ1-1 | TRBV19 | TRBD1 | 14 | - | TGTGCCAGTAGTACCTCGACAGGGGACACTGAAGCTTTCTTT | CASSTSTGDTEAFF
TRBJ2-2 | TRBV5-6 | - | 13 | - | TGTGCCAGCGAGTCGACAGACACCGGGGAGCTGTTTTTT | CASESTDTGELFF
TRBJ2-1 | TRBV7-2 | TRBD2 | 15 | - | TGTGCCAGCAGCCCAACTAGCGGGGGGGCTACGGAGCAGTTCTTC | CASSPTSGGATEQFF
TRBJ2-1 | TRBV6-1 | TRBD1 | 14 | - | TGTGCCAGCAGTGGCCGGGACAGCCAACAGGAGCAGTTCTTC | CASSGRDSQQEQFF
TRBJ2-5 | TRBV27 | - | 13 | - | TGTGCCAGCAGTTCGACCGAGACTGAGACCCAGTACTTC | CASSSTETETQYF
TRBJ2-3 | TRBV6-5 | - | 10 | - | TGTGCCAGCCACGAACAGGGGCAGTATTTT | CASHEQGQYF
TRBJ1-5 | TRBV5-8 | TRBD1 | 15 | - | TGTGCCAGCAGCAGCCGGGACAGAAGAAATCAGCCCCAGCATTTT | CASSSRDRRNQPQHF
TRBJ1-2 | TRBV4-2 | - | 16 | - | TGTGCCAGCAGCCCAGTAGGTGGCCTCGTGGGATATGGCTACACCTTC | CASSPVGGLVGYGYTF
TRBJ1-1 | TRBV11-3 | - | 12 | - | TGTGCCAGCAGCTCCAGGTCATCCGAAGCTTTCTTT | CASSSRSSEAFF
TRBJ1-2 | TRBV21-1 | - | 14 | - | TGTGCCAGCAGCAAAGAAGGCCTCGGCTATGGCTACACCTTC | CASSKEGLGYGYTF
TRBJ2-1 | TRBV2 | TRBD2 | 17 | - | TGTGCCAGCAGTGAAAGGCTAGCGGGGGGGCCGAGCAATGAGCAGTTCTTC | CASSERLAGGPSNEQFF
TRBJ2-3 | TRBV6-5 | - | 13 | - | TGTGCCAGCAGCAGCCCAAGGACAGATACGCAGTATTTT | CASSSPRTDTQYF
TRBJ1-1 | TRBV10-3 | - | 13 | - | TGTGCCATCAGCCAAGGTCCCTCCGGTGAAGCTTTCTTT | CAISQGPSGEAFF
TRBJ2-3 | TRBV27 | - | 13 | - | TGTGCCAGCAGTTTATTCGGCACAGATACGCAGTATTTT | CASSLFGTDTQYF
TRBJ2-2 | TRBV27 | TRBD2 | 17 | - | TGTGCCAGCAGTTCGTCTAGCGGGGGGTTAAACACCGGGGAGCTGTTTTTT | CASSSSSGGLNTGELFF
TRBJ1-5 | TRBV6-1 | TRBD1 | 15 | - | TGTGCCAGCAGATCGGGACAGGGGGCGCATCAGCCCCAGCATTTT | CASRSGQGAHQPQHF
TRBJ2-5 | TRBV5-1 | - | 11 | - | TGCGCCAGCAGCGACCAAGAGACCCAGTACTTC | CASSDQETQYF
TRBJ2-1 | TRBV4-3 | - | 15 | - | TGCGCCAGCAGCCATCCGGGACGGGGTTCCGATGAGCAGTTCTTC | CASSHPGRGSDEQFF
TRBJ2-5 | TRBV7-9 | - | 12 | - | TGTGCCAGCAGCGACAGCGAAGAGACCCAGTACTTC | CASSDSEETQYF
TRBJ2-2 | TRBV28 | - | 14 | - | TGTGCCAGCAGTTTACCCACAGAGAACGGGGAGCTGTTTTTT | CASSLPTENGELFF